A single sample is the source of the 16 T cell receptor beta chains below, sequenced in a study of neurological immune-mediated disorders. TCRdb re-called the 5' RACE reads with MiXCR, one entry per CDR3 protein. The sample records 72,000 or so distinct CDR3 sequences, roughly 15% being singletons. Sequencing used PBMCs. The receptors were gathered from a woman in her thirties or forties in good health.

As concerns this clonotype: An end of the junction does not agree with germline; a read error may underlie this. The chain links TRBV7-7 to TRBJ2-5, with 8 bases aligning to TRBD2. The CDR3 runs to 15 residues. Germline V CDR1 and CDR2: SSHAT, FNYEAQ (reference sequence). The CDR3 region has the DNA TGTGCTAGCAGCTTTTTAGCGGGGTCACAAGAGACCCAGTACTTC. Amino acid sequence: CASSFLAGSQETQYF. Full variable domain (rest looked up from reference TRBV7-7 and TRBJ2-5): GAGVSQSPRYKVTKRGQDVTLRCDPISSHATLYWYQQALGQGPEFLTYFNYEAQPDKSGLPSDRFSAERPEGSISTLTIQRTEQRDSAMYRCASSFLAGSQETQYFGPGTRLLVL.

To note about this clonotype: The junction differs from germline at one of its ends, possibly a read error. The J gene is TRBJ2-2, the V gene TRBV4-2, with D possibly called TRBD1 or TRBD2 (5 bases each). This CDR3 comprises 17 residues. CDR1 LGHNA and CDR2 YNFKEQ come from the germline V gene. The CDR3: CASSQGPTTANTGVLFF. The CDR3 nucleotides are TGTGCCAGCAGCCAAGGTCCTACGACAGCGAACACCGGGGTGCTGTTTTTT.

This clonotype appeared many times. This chain connects TRBV11-1 to TRBJ2-2; a possible D gene is TRBD1 (5 bases). This CDR3 contains 12 residues. Germline CDR1 and CDR2: SGHAT and FQDESV (reference sequence). V shed 7 bases and J shed 6 bases, with 9 bases lying between them. CDR3 sequence: CASTQGSGELFF. Written as DNA, the CDR3 is TGTGCCAGCACCCAGGGTTCCGGGGAGCTGTTTTTT.

This chain's CDR3 is CASSPGTSADEQYV. The CDR3 DNA reads as TGTGCCAGCTCACCGGGGACCTCCGCGGACGAGCAGTACGTC. The chain is built from TRBV18 and TRBJ2-7; D could derive from TRBD1 or TRBD2 (5 bases each). V was clipped by 3 bases and J by 5 bases, with 14 bases between them. Germline-derived CDR1 and CDR2 are KGHSH and LQKENI. This CDR3 comprises 14 residues.

This clonotype was recorded a few times. The chain recombines TRBV4-3 with TRBJ1-2; D may be TRBD1 (6 bases). Trimming left V 0 bases short and J 6 bases short, with 17 bases between. The CDR3 has 16 amino acids. The V gene's germline CDR1 is LGHNA and CDR2 YSLEER. CDR3 amino acids: CASSQEGGLLSDGYTF. The CDR3 bases are TGCGCCAGCAGCCAAGAAGGGGGACTTCTATCTGATGGCTACACCTTC.

This clonotype was counted ten times or more. The V gene is TRBV7-9, the J gene TRBJ2-7; TRBD2 agrees at 7 bases. The CDR3 has 15 residues. J was trimmed by 2 bases and V by 5 bases; bases with no gene match: 9. Germline loops: CDR1 SEHNR, CDR2 FQNEAQ (reference sequence). The CDR3 reads CASSPRGGVPYEQYF. For the CDR3, the DNA is TGTGCCAGCAGCCCACGTGGGGGGGTTCCCTACGAGCAGTACTTC.

This clonotype has a handful of counts. V gene TRBV28 combines with J gene TRBJ2-1; D remains unclear. Germline CDR1 MDHEN, CDR2 SYDVKM. Deletions cut 8 bases from V and 5 bases from J, with 7 bases between. The CDR3 runs to 11 residues. CDR3: CASGTHNEQFF. DNA of the CDR3: TGTGCCAGCGGAACGCACAATGAGCAGTTCTTC.

The V call is TRBV5-1, the J call TRBJ2-7; D tentatively fits TRBD1 or TRBD2 (5 bases each). Germline loops: CDR1 SGHRS, CDR2 YFSETQ. Trimming removed 7 bases at V and 5 bases at J, with 16 bases between. This CDR3 spans 13 amino acids. As DNA, the CDR3 is TGCGCCAGCTCGGGGACGTCTGTGAACGAGCAGTACTTC. Translation gives CASSGTSVNEQYF.

This clonotype has at least ten counts. The genes are TRBV20-1 and TRBJ2-7; D uncertain. V lost 1 base, J lost 0 bases, and 10 bases lay in between. The CDR3 runs 14 residues. Germline CDR1 DFQATT, CDR2 SNEGSKA (reference sequence). CDR3 residues: CSARGEGNSYEQYF. In nucleotides, the CDR3 is TGCAGTGCTAGAGGGGAAGGGAACTCCTACGAGCAGTACTTC.

In this sample, this clonotype turned up many times. The chain employs TRBV30 and TRBJ2-7; maybe TRBD1 (6 bases). Germline V gives CDR1 GTSNPN, CDR2 SVGIG (reference sequence). Trimming left V 5 bases short and J 6 bases short, with 14 bases between. This CDR3 comprises 12 residues. CDR3 region: CAWGPSRGEQYV. Here the CDR3 DNA reads TGTGCCTGGGGTCCCAGCAGGGGCGAGCAGTACGTC.

This clonotype was seen repeatedly, ten times or more. J is TRBJ2-5 and V is TRBV6-5; 7 bases agree with TRBD2. The ends lost 4 bases at V and 5 bases at J; junction bases unmatched: 7. The CDR3 is 14 amino acids. CDR1 MNHEY and CDR2 SVGAGI come from the germline V gene. The CDR3 sequence is CASSSPGLRETQYF. As DNA, the CDR3 is TGTGCCAGCAGTTCTCCGGGACTACGGGAGACCCAGTACTTC.

In its sample, this clonotype ranks as medium-sized. The CDR3 loop reads CSARPTGQGWRQPQHF. Here the CDR3 DNA reads TGCAGTGCTAGACCAACCGGACAGGGATGGAGACAGCCCCAGCATTTT. V and J are TRBV20-1 and TRBJ1-5, with TRBD1 matching over 8 bases. The V gene's germline CDR1 is DFQATT and CDR2 SNEGSKA (reference sequence). V shed 2 bases and J 7 bases; nucleotides not matched to a gene: 13. The CDR3 is 16 amino acids.

This clonotype has at least ten counts. The J gene is TRBJ2-2, the V gene TRBV4-2; TRBD1 matches at 7 bases. Germline CDR1 LGHNA, CDR2 YNFKEQ. V trimming: 0 bases; J trimming: 0 bases; junction bases outside the gene matches: 4. This CDR3 contains 17 residues. CDR3 DNA sequence: TGTGCCAGCAGCCAAGAAAAGGACAGGACGAACACCGGGGAGCTGTTTTTT. It codes for CASSQEKDRTNTGELFF.

There are many counts of this clonotype. The J gene is TRBJ2-7, the V gene TRBV10-3; D is ambiguous. The V end was cut by 2 bases, the J end by 6 bases, with 8 bases between. The CDR3 is 12 residues long. Germline V gene lookup returns CDR1 ENHRY and CDR2 SYGVKD. The CDR3 sequence is CAISEQGLEQYV. CDR3 nucleotide sequence: TGTGCCATCAGTGAGCAAGGGCTCGAGCAGTACGTC.

This clonotype has ten or more counts. V usage is TRBV29-1 and J usage is TRBJ1-2; D not certain. V was trimmed by 6 bases and J by 8 bases, leaving 13 bases between them. Per the germline V gene, CDR1 is SQVTM and CDR2 is ANQGSEA. This CDR3 has 11 amino acids. The CDR3 nucleotides are TGCAGCGTCCCGATGATTACGGGCTACACCTTC. Its translation: CSVPMITGYTF. Based on the CDR3 plus reference TRBV29-1 and TRBJ1-2, the full variable domain is SAVISQKPSRDICQRGTSLTIQCQVDSQVTMMFWYRQQPGQSLTLIATANQGSEATYESGFVIDKFPISRPNLTFSTLTVSNMSPEDSSIYLCSVPMITGYTFGSGTRLTVV.

J is TRBJ2-3 and V is TRBV2, with 10 bases lining up with TRBD2. Germline V CDR1 and CDR2: SNHLY, FYNNEI. CDR3 length: 14 amino acids. V shed 6 bases and J 3 bases; nucleotides not matched to a gene: 3. The CDR3 bases are TGTGCCAGCAGGTTAGCGGGAGGAACAGATACGCAGTATTTT. Translation: CASRLAGGTDTQYF.